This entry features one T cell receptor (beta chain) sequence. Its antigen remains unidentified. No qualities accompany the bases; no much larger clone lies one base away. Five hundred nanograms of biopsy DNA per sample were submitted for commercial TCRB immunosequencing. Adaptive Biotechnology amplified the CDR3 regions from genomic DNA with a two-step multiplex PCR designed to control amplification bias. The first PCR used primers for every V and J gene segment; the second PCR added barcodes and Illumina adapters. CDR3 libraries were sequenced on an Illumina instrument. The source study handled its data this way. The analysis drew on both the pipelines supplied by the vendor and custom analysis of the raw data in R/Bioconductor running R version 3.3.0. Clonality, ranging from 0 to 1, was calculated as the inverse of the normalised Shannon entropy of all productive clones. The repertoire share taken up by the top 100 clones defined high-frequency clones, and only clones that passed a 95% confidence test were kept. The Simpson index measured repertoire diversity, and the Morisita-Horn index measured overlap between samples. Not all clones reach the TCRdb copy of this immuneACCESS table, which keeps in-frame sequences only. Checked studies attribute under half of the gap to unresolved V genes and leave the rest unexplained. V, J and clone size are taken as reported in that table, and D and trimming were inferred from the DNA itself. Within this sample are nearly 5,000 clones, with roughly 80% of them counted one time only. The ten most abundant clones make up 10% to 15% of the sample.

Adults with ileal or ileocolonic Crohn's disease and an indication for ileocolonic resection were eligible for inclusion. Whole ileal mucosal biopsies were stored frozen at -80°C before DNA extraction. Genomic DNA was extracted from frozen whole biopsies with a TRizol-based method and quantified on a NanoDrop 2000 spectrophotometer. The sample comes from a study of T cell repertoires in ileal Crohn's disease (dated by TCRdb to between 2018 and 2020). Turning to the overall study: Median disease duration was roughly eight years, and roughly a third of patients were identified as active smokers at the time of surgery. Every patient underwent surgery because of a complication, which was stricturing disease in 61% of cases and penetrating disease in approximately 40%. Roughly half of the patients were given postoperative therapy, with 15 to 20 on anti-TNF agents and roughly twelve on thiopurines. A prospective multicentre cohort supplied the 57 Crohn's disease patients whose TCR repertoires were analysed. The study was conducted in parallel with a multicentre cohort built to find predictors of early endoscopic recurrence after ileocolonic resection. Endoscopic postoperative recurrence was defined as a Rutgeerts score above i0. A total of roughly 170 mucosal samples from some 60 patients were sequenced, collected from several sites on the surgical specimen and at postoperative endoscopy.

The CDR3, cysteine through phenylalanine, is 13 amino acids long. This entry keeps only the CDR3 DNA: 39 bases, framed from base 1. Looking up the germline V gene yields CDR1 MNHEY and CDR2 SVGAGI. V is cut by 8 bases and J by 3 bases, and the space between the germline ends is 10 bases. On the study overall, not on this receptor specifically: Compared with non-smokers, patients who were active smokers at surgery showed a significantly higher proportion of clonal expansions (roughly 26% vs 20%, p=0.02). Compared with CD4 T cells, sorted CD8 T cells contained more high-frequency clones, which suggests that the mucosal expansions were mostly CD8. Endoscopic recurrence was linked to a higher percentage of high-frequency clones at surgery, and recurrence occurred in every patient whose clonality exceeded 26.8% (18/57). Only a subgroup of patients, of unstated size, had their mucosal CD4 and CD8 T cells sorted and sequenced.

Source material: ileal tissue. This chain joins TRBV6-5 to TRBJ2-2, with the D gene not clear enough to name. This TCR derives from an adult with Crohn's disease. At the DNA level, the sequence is TGTGCCAGCCCAGTTATGGACACCGGGGAGCTGTTTTTT. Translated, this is CASPVMDTGELFF.